Following are 29 T cell receptor beta chains from one sample sequenced in a study of vaccination and CD4 T cells after COVID-19. Sequencing of cultured CD4+ T cell DNA used the Oncomine TCR Beta short-read assay. TCRdb re-analysed the PCR reads in MiXCR, keeping a single row per CDR3 protein. The table shows roughly 16,000 distinct CDR3 sequences, with 72% occurring only once. The treatment is: approximately 9-day PBMC culture with coronavirus spike peptide pools or control peptides (ViraFEST assay). Their antigen targets remain unknown. The sample comprised CD4+ T cells from blood, cultured in vitro. The receptors shown here come from a human donor who had recovered from COVID-19.

The CDR3 reads CASSYEGATGSPLHF. The CDR3 DNA reads as TGTGCCAGCAGTTACGAAGGGGCCACTGGTTCACCCCTCCACTTT. This sequence joins TRBV6-5 and TRBJ1-6, with a possible D match to TRBD1 (5 bases). CDR3 size: 15 residues. Germline V gives CDR1 MNHEY, CDR2 SVGAGI. Trimming took off 2 bases at V and 9 bases at J, with 14 bases between the two ends.

This clonotype has only a few counts. The gene calls are TRBV20-1 and TRBJ2-3; 10 bases line up with TRBD2. Looked up from germline, CDR1 is DFQATT and CDR2 is SNEGSKA (reference sequence). The CDR3 length is 16 residues. V shed 1 base, J shed 6 bases, and the junction held 10 bases outside the gene matches. The CDR3 loop reads CSARGLLAGGGDTQYF. Here the CDR3 DNA reads TGCAGTGCTAGAGGATTGTTAGCGGGAGGTGGTGATACGCAGTATTTT.

This chain uses TRBV25-1 with TRBJ1-1; the match to TRBD1 covers 7 bases. The CDR3 consists of 14 residues. CDR1 and CDR2 from the germline V gene are MGHDK and SYGVNS. Trimming cost V 4 bases and J 7 bases; bases outside gene matches: 9. The CDR3 region has the DNA TGTGCCAGCAGTGGTCCCGGGGCAGGGGGTGAAGCTTTCTTT. As protein: CASSGPGAGGEAFF.

The V and J genes are TRBV7-9 and TRBJ2-7, with 10 bases lining up with TRBD1. V lost 5 bases to trimming and J lost 2 bases; unmatched junction nucleotides: 3. In germline, CDR1 is SEHNR, CDR2 FQNEAQ (reference sequence). This CDR3 has 14 residues. The CDR3 sequence: CASSPDRGTYEQYF. Here the CDR3 DNA reads TGTGCCAGCAGCCCGGACAGGGGGACCTACGAGCAGTACTTC.

This clonotype appeared a few times. The chain uses TRBV24-1 and TRBJ1-2; D uncertain. Trimming took off 2 bases at V and 4 bases at J, with 4 bases between the two ends. This CDR3 has 12 residues. Germline-derived CDR1 and CDR2 are KGHDR and SFDVKD. The CDR3 region has the DNA TGTGCCACCAGTGATTATGCCTATGGCTACACCTTC. Residues: CATSDYAYGYTF.

V gene TRBV27 combines with J gene TRBJ1-2, with D hard to call. Trimming left V 5 bases short and J 7 bases short, with 14 bases between. The CDR3 is 13 residues long. Looked up from germline, CDR1 is MNHEY and CDR2 is SMNVEV (reference sequence). CDR3 DNA sequence: TGTGCCAGCAGTGACCGTGTTGGGCTTGGCTACACCTTC. It encodes CASSDRVGLGYTF.

This clonotype was seen just once. V gene TRBV4-2 combines with J gene TRBJ2-7, with 8 nucleotides matching TRBD2. Germline assignment: CDR1 LGHNA and CDR2 YNFKEQ. V was clipped by 5 bases and J by 0 bases; unmatched bases: 9. This CDR3 is 16 amino acids long. CDR3 protein: CASSSSLREASYEQYF. The DNA of the CDR3 is TGTGCCAGCAGCAGTTCCCTGCGGGAGGCCTCCTACGAGCAGTACTTC.

Here the CDR3 DNA reads TGTGCCAGCAGCTTAGCGCTACTAGCTTCAGCCACCGGGGAGCTGTTTTTT. This sequence encodes CASSLALLASATGELFF. The V call is TRBV7-2, the J call TRBJ2-2; D might be TRBD2 (6 bases). V was clipped by 0 bases and J by 4 bases, with 15 bases between them. This CDR3 contains 17 residues. Germline V CDR1 and CDR2: SGHTA, FQGNSA.

The chain combines TRBV4-1 with TRBJ2-7; D is uncertain. The V gene's germline CDR1 is MGHRA and CDR2 YSYEKL. The CDR3 is 14 amino acids. The germline V and J ends were trimmed by 4 bases and 0 bases, with 10 bases remaining between them. CDR3 loop: CASSRAQPSYEQYF. The CDR3 DNA follows: TGCGCCAGCAGCCGAGCACAACCCTCCTACGAGCAGTACTTC.

The count of this clonotype is one. The genes are TRBV20-1 and TRBJ1-5; 7 nucleotides align to TRBD1. Losses at the gene ends were 6 bases for V and 2 bases for J; bases not matched to a gene: 13. Per the germline V gene, CDR1 is DFQATT and CDR2 is SNEGSKA (reference sequence). The CDR3 consists of 16 residues. The CDR3 loop is CSALWSGGDGNQPQHF. For the CDR3, the DNA is TGCAGTGCCCTATGGTCAGGGGGGGACGGCAATCAGCCCCAGCATTTT.

The chain carries TRBV20-1 and TRBJ1-1; tentative D call: TRBD1 (5 bases). The CDR3 has 14 amino acids. CDR1 DFQATT and CDR2 SNEGSKA come from the germline V gene (reference sequence). V gave up 6 bases and J gave up 1 base, with 15 bases separating them. CDR3 in amino acids: CSASVGGRNTEAFF. The CDR3 DNA reads as TGCAGTGCCTCCGTCGGGGGAAGGAACACTGAAGCTTTCTTT.

The chain is built from TRBV7-2 and TRBJ1-5; D gene uncertain. The CDR3 covers 14 residues. The germline V gene encodes CDR1 SGHTA and CDR2 FQGNSA. The V and J ends lost 7 bases and 2 bases respectively, with 12 bases between them. The CDR3 bases are TGTGCCAGCACCCCGGGAGGAGGCAATCAGCCCCAGCATTTT. This sequence encodes CASTPGGGNQPQHF. Filled out from reference TRBV7-2 and TRBJ1-5, the complete variable domain reads GAGVSQSPSNKVTEKGKDVELRCDPISGHTALYWYRQSLGQGLEFLIYFQGNSAPDKSGLPSDRFSAERTGGSVSTLTIQRTQQEDSAVYLCASTPGGGNQPQHFGDGTRLSIL.

The rearrangement joins TRBV10-3 to TRBJ1-1, with 8 bases aligning to TRBD1. V was pared by 4 bases and J by 3 bases, with 7 bases of the junction left unmatched. Germline values: CDR1 ENHRY, CDR2 SYGVKD. This CDR3 spans 15 amino acids. The chain's CDR3 is CAISGQGLRDTEAFF. CDR3 coding DNA: TGTGCCATCAGTGGACAGGGGCTCAGGGACACTGAAGCTTTCTTT.

This chain connects TRBV20-1 to TRBJ2-3; no firm D call. This CDR3 spans 14 amino acids. Trimming pared 0 bases from V and 2 bases from J, leaving 9 bases between. In germline, CDR1 is DFQATT, CDR2 SNEGSKA (reference sequence). The CDR3 sequence: CSARDPLNTDTQYF. The CDR3 DNA is TGCAGTGCTAGAGATCCACTTAACACAGATACGCAGTATTTT.

This chain links TRBV4-2 with TRBJ1-5, with D unresolved. The germline V and J ends were trimmed by 7 bases and 0 bases, with 10 bases remaining between them. The CDR3 contains 14 residues. CDR1 and CDR2 from the germline V gene are LGHNA and YNFKEQ. The chain's CDR3 is CASTTQYSNQPQHF. The CDR3 nucleotides read TGTGCCAGCACCACACAGTATAGCAATCAGCCCCAGCATTTT.

This rearrangement joins TRBV7-2 to TRBJ2-5; 8 nucleotides agree with TRBD2. Germline V gene data show CDR1 as SGHTA and CDR2 as FQGNSA. Germline trimming cut 5 bases from V and 5 bases from J; bases unmatched to any gene: 13. The CDR3 runs to 16 residues. The CDR3 coding sequence is TGTGCCAGCAGCCCGCTTCCACTAGCGGCGGGGGAGACCCAGTACTTC. It codes for CASSPLPLAAGETQYF.

V gene TRBV12-3 or TRBV12-4 combines with J gene TRBJ2-5; 9 bases fit TRBD2. This CDR3 is built from 16 residues. Unmatched junction bases numbered 9, after V lost 5 bases and J lost 2 bases. Written as DNA, the CDR3 is TGTGCCAGCAGTCACTTTAGCGGGGGCGGGCAAGAGACCCAGTACTTC. Amino acids: CASSHFSGGGQETQYF.

The J gene is TRBJ2-3, the V gene TRBV7-2; the D gene is possibly TRBD1 (6 bases). This CDR3 region has 12 residues. Germline CDR1 is SGHTA and CDR2 is FQGNSA. V lost 5 bases, J lost 5 bases, and 8 bases lay in between. Here the CDR3 DNA reads TGTGCCAGCAGCCTGACAGGAGATACGCAGTATTTT. It yields the protein CASSLTGDTQYF.

The rearrangement uses TRBV6-1 and TRBJ2-1; TRBD1 aligns across 7 bases. The trim removed 6 bases at V and 13 bases at J, leaving 12 bases unmatched. CDR3 size: 13 residues. Germline loops: CDR1 MNHNS, CDR2 SASEGT. CDR3 residues: CASRPNRQGEQFF. CDR3 nucleotide sequence: TGTGCCAGCAGGCCTAACCGACAGGGTGAACAGTTCTTC.

This chain links TRBV5-1 with TRBJ2-7; 8 bases align to TRBD2. Germline V gives CDR1 SGHRS, CDR2 YFSETQ. The CDR3 length is 13 residues. The V and J ends lost 3 bases and 5 bases, in that order; junction bases with no gene match: 4. The CDR3 DNA is TGCGCCAGCAGCTACAGCGGGGGAGACGAGCAGTACTTC. It is translated as CASSYSGGDEQYF.

This chain connects TRBV10-1 to TRBJ2-1, with 9 bases identical to TRBD2. The trim removed 0 bases at V and 7 bases at J, leaving 7 bases unmatched. The CDR3 is 16 residues long. From germline, CDR1 is WNHNN and CDR2 SYGVQD (reference sequence). CDR3 sequence reads: CASSESSGSLRNEQFF. The CDR3 region has the DNA TGCGCCAGCAGTGAGTCTAGCGGGAGTCTAAGGAATGAGCAGTTCTTC.

V and J are TRBV28 and TRBJ1-5; possible D gene TRBD1, 6 bases. The CDR3 extends over 14 amino acids. V gave up 7 bases and J gave up 4 bases, with 14 bases separating them. CDR1 is MDHEN and CDR2 is SYDVKM in the germline V gene. CDR3 coding DNA: TGTGCCAGCATCCTACAGGGACCTAATCAGCCCCAGCATTTT. Encoded protein: CASILQGPNQPQHF.

The rearrangement links TRBV7-2 to TRBJ1-3; D is uncertain. The CDR3 has 14 amino acids. Germline-derived CDR1 and CDR2 are SGHTA and FQGNSA. The V end lost 6 bases, the J end lost 4 bases, and 13 bases lay between the germline ends. CDR3 bases: TGTGCCAGCAGTCCATCATGGTCCGGAAACACCATATATTTT. Its protein is CASSPSWSGNTIYF.

The V gene is TRBV27, the J gene TRBJ2-1, with 7 bases matching TRBD2. Trimming removed 2 bases from V and 0 bases from J; junction bases left unmatched: 10. CDR3 length: 18 residues. Per the germline V gene, CDR1 is MNHEY and CDR2 is SMNVEV (reference sequence). The CDR3 nucleotides read TGTGCCAGCAGTTTAAGGGCTAGCGGTACCAGCTCCTACAATGAGCAGTTCTTC. Amino acids: CASSLRASGTSSYNEQFF.

V is TRBV15 and J is TRBJ2-3, with no clear D. The CDR3 is 15 amino acids. Germline V gene sequence: CDR1 LNHNV, CDR2 YYDKDF (reference sequence). Trimming cost V 3 bases and J 2 bases, with 12 bases left between them. CDR3: CATSSLDRITDTQYF. The CDR3 DNA sequence: TGTGCCACCAGCAGCCTCGATAGAATCACAGATACGCAGTATTTT.

The V and J genes are TRBV20-1 and TRBJ1-1, with TRBD1 matching over 8 bases. V shed 5 bases and J 3 bases; nucleotides not matched to a gene: 5. CDR3 length equals 13 residues. Germline V CDR1 and CDR2: DFQATT, SNEGSKA (reference sequence). In DNA, the CDR3 is TGCAGTGCTCTCGACAGGGGAGACACTGAAGCTTTCTTT. This encodes CSALDRGDTEAFF.

J is TRBJ2-7 and V is TRBV27; the match to TRBD2 covers 7 bases. The germline V gene encodes CDR1 MNHEY and CDR2 SMNVEV (reference sequence). V lost 2 bases to trimming and J lost 0 bases; unmatched junction nucleotides: 4. CDR3 length: 15 residues. The DNA of the CDR3 is TGTGCCAGCAGTTTAATACTAGCGACCTCCTACGAGCAGTACTTC. Translating gives CASSLILATSYEQYF.

The chain is built from TRBV11-1 and TRBJ2-7; possibly TRBD2 for D (6 bases). The CDR3 has 14 amino acids. Per germline, CDR1 SGHAT and CDR2 FQDESV (reference sequence). V was trimmed by 3 bases and J by 6 bases, leaving 15 bases between them. This chain's CDR3 is CASSFVGGLGEQYF. As DNA, the CDR3 is TGTGCCAGCAGCTTTGTAGGAGGGCTGGGCGAGCAGTACTTC. The full variable domain, completed using reference TRBV11-1 and TRBJ2-7, is EAEVAQSPRYKITEKSQAVAFWCDPISGHATLYWYRQILGQGPELLVQFQDESVVDDSQLPKDRFSAERLKGVDSTLKIQPAELGDSAMYLCASSFVGGLGEQYFGPGTRLTVT.

This clonotype was detected only a few times. This chain joins TRBV20-1 and TRBJ1-5; D unresolved. The CDR3 runs to 15 residues. Germline assignment: CDR1 DFQATT and CDR2 SNEGSKA (reference sequence). Trimming stripped 1 base from V and 0 bases from J, with 10 bases between. Here the CDR3 reads CSARGAPFSNQPQHF. In nucleotides, the CDR3 is TGCAGTGCTAGAGGGGCCCCTTTTAGCAATCAGCCCCAGCATTTT.